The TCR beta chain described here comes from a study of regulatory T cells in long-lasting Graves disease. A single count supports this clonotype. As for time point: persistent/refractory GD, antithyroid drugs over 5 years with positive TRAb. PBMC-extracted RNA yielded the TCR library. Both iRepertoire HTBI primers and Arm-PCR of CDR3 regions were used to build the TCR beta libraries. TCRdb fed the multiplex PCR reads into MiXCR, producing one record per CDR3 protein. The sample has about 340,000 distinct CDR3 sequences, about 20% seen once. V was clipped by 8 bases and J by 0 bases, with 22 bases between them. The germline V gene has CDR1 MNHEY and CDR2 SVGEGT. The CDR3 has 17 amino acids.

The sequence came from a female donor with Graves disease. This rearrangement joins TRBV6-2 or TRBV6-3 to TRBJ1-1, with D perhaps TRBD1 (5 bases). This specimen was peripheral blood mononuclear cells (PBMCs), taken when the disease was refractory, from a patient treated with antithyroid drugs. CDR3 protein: CASRWDVNLYMNTEAFF. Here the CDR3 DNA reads TGTGCCAGCCGATGGGACGTCAACCTATACATGAACACTGAAGCTTTCTTT.